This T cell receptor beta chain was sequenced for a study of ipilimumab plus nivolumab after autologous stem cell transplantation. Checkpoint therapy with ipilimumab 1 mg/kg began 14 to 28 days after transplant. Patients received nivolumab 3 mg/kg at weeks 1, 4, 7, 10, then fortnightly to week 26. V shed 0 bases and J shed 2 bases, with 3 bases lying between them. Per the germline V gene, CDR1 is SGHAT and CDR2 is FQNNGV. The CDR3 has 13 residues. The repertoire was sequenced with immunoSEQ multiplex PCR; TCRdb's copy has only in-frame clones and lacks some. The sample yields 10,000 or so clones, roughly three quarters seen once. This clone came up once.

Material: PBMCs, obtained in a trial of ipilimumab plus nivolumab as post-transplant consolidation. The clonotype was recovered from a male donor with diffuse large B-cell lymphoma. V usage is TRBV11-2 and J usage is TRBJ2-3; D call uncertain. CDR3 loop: CASSLENTDTQYF. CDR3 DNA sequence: TGTGCCAGCAGCTTAGAGAACACAGATACGCAGTATTTT.